The present T cell receptor (beta chain) was sequenced within a study of T cell changes during pregnancy in multiple sclerosis. Profiling relied on immunoSEQ multiplex PCR, and the TCRdb table lists in-frame clones only, not all of them. This table holds 9,500 to 15,000 clones, about 88% found once. With V trimmed by 2 bases and J by 4 bases, 7 bases remained unmatched. CDR3 size: 15 residues. Germline loops: CDR1 SGHVS, CDR2 FQNEAQ. The chain joins TRBV7-8 to TRBJ1-2; 7 bases match TRBD1. The sequencing used CD8+ T cells from peripheral blood mononuclear cells, collected in the second trimester of pregnancy. This clonotype was sampled from a female donor in good health, enrolled as a control in a pregnancy study. The DNA of the CDR3 is TGTGCCAGCAGCTTACAGGGGGGAGGAACCTATGGCTACACCTTC. Protein product: CASSLQGGGTYGYTF.